This T cell receptor (beta chain) was found in a study of T cells in narcolepsy. Between the trimmed V and J ends, which lost 3 bases and 0 bases, there was a span of 6 bases. The CDR3 has 14 amino acids. Germline V lookup: CDR1 KGHSH, CDR2 LQKENI. The protocol was immunoSEQ multiplex PCR, while the TCRdb copy is restricted to in-frame clones and leaves out a portion. The data show approximately 25,000 clones, with less than 65% seen just once and roughly 12% held by the top ten. Study-wide results and limits: Same-patient CSF and blood CD4+ T cell clonotypes included HCRT-specific and TRIB2-specific autoreactive ones. No autoreactive T cell clone sequences appeared in some memory CD4+ repertoires.

The table lists this clone with a few counts. Antigen unknown. Sequenced input: memory (CD45RA-) CD4+ T cells from blood. The chain recombines TRBV18 with TRBJ1-3; D is unresolved. This sequence originates from a human donor in good health. CDR3 sequence (DNA): TGTGCCAGCTCACCCGGGATCTCTGGAAACACCATATATTTT. The encoded protein is CASSPGISGNTIYF.